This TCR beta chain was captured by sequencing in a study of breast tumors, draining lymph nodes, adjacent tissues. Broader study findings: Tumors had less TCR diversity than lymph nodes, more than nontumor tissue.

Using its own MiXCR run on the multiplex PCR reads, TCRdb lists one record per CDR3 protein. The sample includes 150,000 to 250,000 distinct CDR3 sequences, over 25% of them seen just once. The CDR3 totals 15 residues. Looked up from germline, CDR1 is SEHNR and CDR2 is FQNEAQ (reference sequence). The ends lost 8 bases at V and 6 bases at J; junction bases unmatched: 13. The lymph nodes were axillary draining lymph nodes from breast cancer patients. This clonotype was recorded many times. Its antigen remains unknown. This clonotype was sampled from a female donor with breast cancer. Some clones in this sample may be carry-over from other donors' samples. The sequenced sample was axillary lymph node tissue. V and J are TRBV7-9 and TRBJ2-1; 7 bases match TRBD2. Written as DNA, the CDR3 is TGTGCCAGCTTCGGAAGCGGGATATCCCCCAATGAGCAGTTCTTC. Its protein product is CASFGSGISPNEQFF.